This is a list of T cell receptor beta chains from one sample in a study of CD8+ T cells in alopecia areata. Profiling relied on immunoSEQ multiplex PCR, and the TCRdb table lists in-frame clones only, not all of them. The table lists approximately 300,000 clones, roughly 60% of them singletons. The material sequenced was CD4+ T cells sorted from blood, taken at week 24, from a patient treated with tofacitinib. The source of these receptors is a human donor with alopecia areata. The CDR3 runs from the conserved cysteine through the conserved F or W. Each record gives: J gene, D gene, clone size, V gene, CDR3 DNA, CDR3 protein. A D gene is named only where the DNA matches it firmly. Clone size is not always given. Where it is, it says once, few, many or a class for expanded clones.

TRBJ2-7	TRBD1	-	TRBV5-1	TGCGCCAGCAGCTTGGGACAGGGCCTCTACGAGCAGTACTTC	CASSLGQGLYEQYF
TRBJ2-5	-	-	TRBV30	TGTGCCTGGAGTGTGTCCGGTGGAGAGACCCAGTACTTC	CAWSVSGGETQYF
TRBJ2-6	-	-	TRBV27	TGTGCCAGCAGTTTAGCACCTGGGGCCAACGTCCTGACTTTC	CASSLAPGANVLTF
TRBJ2-7	-	-	TRBV30	TGTGCCTGGAGTGTCTCCTACGAGCAGTACTTC	CAWSVSYEQYF
TRBJ2-5	-	-	TRBV30	TGTGCCGGGAACGGACAGAACCAAGAGACCCAGTACTTC	CAGNGQNQETQYF
TRBJ1-1	-	-	TRBV7-9	TGTGCCAGCAGCTTAGCGAACCCCCCGAACACTGAAGCTTTCTTT	CASSLANPPNTEAFF
TRBJ1-1	-	few	TRBV30	TGTGCCTGGCTCCGGGTCATGAACACTGAAGCTTTCTTT	CAWLRVMNTEAFF
TRBJ2-3	-	-	TRBV14	TGTGCCAGCAGCCGTTGGGATACGCAGTATTTT	CASSRWDTQYF
TRBJ2-7	-	-	TRBV7-9	TGTGCCAGCAGCCCCAGGGATGCTGAGCAGTACTTC	CASSPRDAEQYF
TRBJ1-2	-	-	TRBV29-1	TGCAGCGTTGTGGGCAGGGTCGGTGGCTACACCTTC	CSVVGRVGGYTF
TRBJ2-7	-	-	TRBV5-1	TGCGCCAGCAGCTTGGACGGCGGACCGTCCTACGAGCAGTACTTC	CASSLDGGPSYEQYF
TRBJ1-6	-	-	TRBV30	TGTGCCTGGAGTGTAAAGGGGAATTCACCCCTCCACTTT	CAWSVKGNSPLHF
TRBJ2-5	TRBD2	once	TRBV6-5	TGTGCCAGCAGCCAGGTAGCGGGGGGGCACGAGACCCAGTACTTC	CASSQVAGGHETQYF
TRBJ2-3	-	-	TRBV7-9	TGTGCCAGCAGTAGACAGTCGGGGGTCACAGATACGCAGTATTTT	CASSRQSGVTDTQYF
TRBJ1-1	-	-	TRBV29-1	TGCAGCGTTGGCCACAGGGTTAGGAGGAACACTGAAGCTTTCTTT	CSVGHRVRRNTEAFF
TRBJ1-1	-	-	TRBV5-6	TGTGCCAGCAGCTTTCAGGGAGTGAACACTGAAGCTTTCTTT	CASSFQGVNTEAFF
TRBJ2-5	-	few	TRBV29-1	TGCAGCGTTGTATTCGGGGAACTAAGGACCCAGTACTTC	CSVVFGELRTQYF